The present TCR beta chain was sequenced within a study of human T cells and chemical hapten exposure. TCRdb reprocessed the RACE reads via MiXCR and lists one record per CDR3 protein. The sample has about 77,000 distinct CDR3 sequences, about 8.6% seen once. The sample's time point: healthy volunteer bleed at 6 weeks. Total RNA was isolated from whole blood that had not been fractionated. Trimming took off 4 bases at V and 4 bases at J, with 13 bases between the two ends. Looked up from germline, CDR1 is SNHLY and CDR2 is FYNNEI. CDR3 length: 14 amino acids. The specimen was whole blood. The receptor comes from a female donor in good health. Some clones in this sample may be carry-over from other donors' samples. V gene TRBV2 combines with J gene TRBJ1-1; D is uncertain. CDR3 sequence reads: CASSARSGITEAFF. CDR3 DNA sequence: TGTGCCAGCAGTGCAAGGAGCGGGATCACTGAAGCTTTCTTT.